This TCR beta chain was recorded in a study of graft-versus-host responses after intestinal transplantation. Study background: Recipients had multivisceral, liver-intestinal, or isolated intestinal transplants. Induction using anti-thymocyte globulin, followed by tacrolimus and steroids for two to three years, was given to all recipients.

Clones were sequenced by immunoSEQ multiplex PCR, and TCRdb holds only the in-frame ones, with some missing. Seen here are approximately 63,000 clones, about nine tenths observed once, and the top ten hold under 2%. The starting material, graft tissue, was processed to release intraepithelial and lamina propria lymphocytes. There are 15 residues in the CDR3. CDR1 is MRHNA and CDR2 is SNTAGT in the germline V gene. V gave up 2 bases and J gave up 3 bases; unmatched junction bases: 7. The TCR originated in a human patient who received an intestinal transplant, so some T cells may come from the graft donor. The material sequenced was ileum tissue, taken approximately 370 days after transplant. This chain connects TRBV6-4 to TRBJ2-7, with 7 bases that match TRBD1. This CDR3 reads CASSDPRDRFYEQYF. The CDR3 region has the DNA TGTGCCAGCAGTGACCCCCGGGACAGATTCTACGAGCAGTACTTC.